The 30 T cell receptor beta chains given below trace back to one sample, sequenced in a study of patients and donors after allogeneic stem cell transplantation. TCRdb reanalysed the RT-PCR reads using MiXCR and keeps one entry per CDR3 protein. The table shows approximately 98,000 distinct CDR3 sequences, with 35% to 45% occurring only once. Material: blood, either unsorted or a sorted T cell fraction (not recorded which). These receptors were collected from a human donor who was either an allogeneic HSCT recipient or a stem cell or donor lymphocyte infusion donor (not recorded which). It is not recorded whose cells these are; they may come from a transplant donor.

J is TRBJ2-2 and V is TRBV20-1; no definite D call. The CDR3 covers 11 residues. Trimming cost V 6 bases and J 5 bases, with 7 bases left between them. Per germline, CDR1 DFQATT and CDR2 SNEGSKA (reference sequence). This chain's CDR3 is CSASVTGELFF. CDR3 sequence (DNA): TGCAGTGCCTCAGTAACCGGGGAGCTGTTTTTT.

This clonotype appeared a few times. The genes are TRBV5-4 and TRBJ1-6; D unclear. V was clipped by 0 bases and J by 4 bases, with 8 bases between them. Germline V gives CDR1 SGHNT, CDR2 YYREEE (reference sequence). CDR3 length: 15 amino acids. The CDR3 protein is CASSLVPVYNSPLHF. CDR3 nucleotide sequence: TGTGCCAGCAGCTTGGTACCGGTTTATAATTCACCCCTCCACTTT.

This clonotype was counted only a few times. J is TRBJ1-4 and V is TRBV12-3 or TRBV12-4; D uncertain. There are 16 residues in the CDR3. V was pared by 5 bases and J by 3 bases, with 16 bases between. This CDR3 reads CASSVGFGPSNEKLFF. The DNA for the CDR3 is TGTGCCAGCAGTGTAGGGTTTGGACCGTCTAATGAAAAACTGTTTTTT.

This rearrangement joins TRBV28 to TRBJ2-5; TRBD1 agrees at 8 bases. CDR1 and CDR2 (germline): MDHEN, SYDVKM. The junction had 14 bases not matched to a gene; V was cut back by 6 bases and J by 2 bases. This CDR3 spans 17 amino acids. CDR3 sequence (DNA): TGTGCCAGCAGCCGGCGGACAGGGAGGTTTCAGCAAGAGACCCAGTACTTC. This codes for CASSRRTGRFQQETQYF.

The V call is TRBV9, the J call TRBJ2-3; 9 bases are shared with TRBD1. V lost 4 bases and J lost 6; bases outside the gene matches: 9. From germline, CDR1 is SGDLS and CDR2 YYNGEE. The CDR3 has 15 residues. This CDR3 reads CASSTNRGHGDTQYF. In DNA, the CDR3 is TGTGCCAGCAGCACCAACAGGGGGCATGGGGATACGCAGTATTTT.

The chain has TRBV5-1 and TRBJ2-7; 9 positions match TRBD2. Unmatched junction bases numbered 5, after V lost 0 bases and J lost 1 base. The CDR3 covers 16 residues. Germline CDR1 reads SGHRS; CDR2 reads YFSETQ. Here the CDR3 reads CASSLDLAGSSYEQYF. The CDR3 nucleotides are TGCGCCAGCAGCTTGGATCTAGCGGGGTCTTCCTACGAGCAGTACTTC.

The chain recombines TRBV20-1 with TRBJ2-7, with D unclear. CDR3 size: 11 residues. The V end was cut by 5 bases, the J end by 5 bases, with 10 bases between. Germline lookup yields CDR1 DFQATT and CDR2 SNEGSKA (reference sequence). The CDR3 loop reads CSASGGDEQYF. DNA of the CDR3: TGCAGTGCTTCCGGTGGGGACGAGCAGTACTTC.

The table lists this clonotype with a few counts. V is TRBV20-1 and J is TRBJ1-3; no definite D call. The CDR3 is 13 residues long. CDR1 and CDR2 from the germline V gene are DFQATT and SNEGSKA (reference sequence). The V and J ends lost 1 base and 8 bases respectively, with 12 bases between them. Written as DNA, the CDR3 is TGCAGTGCTAGAGTCGGTGCAGGCCACACCATATATTTT. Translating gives CSARVGAGHTIYF.

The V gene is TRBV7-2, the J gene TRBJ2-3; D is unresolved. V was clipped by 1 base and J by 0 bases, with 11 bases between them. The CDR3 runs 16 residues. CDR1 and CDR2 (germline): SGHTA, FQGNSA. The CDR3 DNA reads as TGTGCCAGCAGCTTAGTCCAGTGGGCTAGCACAGATACGCAGTATTTT. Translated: CASSLVQWASTDTQYF.

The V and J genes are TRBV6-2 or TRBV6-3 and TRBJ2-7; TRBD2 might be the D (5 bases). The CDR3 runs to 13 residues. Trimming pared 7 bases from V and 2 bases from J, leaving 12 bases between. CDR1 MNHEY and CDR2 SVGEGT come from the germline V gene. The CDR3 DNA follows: TGTGCCAGCACCCGCAGCGGAACCTACGAGCAGTACTTC. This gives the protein CASTRSGTYEQYF.

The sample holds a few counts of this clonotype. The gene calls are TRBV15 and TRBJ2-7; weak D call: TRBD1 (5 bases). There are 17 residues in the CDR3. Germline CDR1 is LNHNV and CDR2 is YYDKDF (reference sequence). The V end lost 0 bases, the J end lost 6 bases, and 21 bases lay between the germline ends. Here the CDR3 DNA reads TGTGCCACCAGCAGAGATCTTCTTAGGACAACTGTCGGCGAGCAGTACTTC. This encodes CATSRDLLRTTVGEQYF. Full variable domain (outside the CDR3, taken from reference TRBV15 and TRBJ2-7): DAMVIQNPRYQVTQFGKPVTLSCSQTLNHNVMYWYQQKSSQAPKLLFHYYDKDFNNEADTPDNFQSRRPNTSFCFLDIRSPGLGDTAMYLCATSRDLLRTTVGEQYFGPGTRLTVT.

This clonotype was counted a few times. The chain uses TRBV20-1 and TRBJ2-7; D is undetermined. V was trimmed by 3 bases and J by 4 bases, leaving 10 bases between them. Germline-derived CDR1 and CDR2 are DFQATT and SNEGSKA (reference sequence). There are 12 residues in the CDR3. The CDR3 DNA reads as TGCAGTGCTAGTAAGGGTAGATACGAGCAGTACTTC. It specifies CSASKGRYEQYF.

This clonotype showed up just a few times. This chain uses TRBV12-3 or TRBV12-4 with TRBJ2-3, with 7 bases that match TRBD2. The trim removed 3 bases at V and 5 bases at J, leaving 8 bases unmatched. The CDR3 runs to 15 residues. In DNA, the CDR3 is TGTGCCAGCAGTTTGAAGGTAGCGGGTCGAGATACGCAGTATTTT. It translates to CASSLKVAGRDTQYF.

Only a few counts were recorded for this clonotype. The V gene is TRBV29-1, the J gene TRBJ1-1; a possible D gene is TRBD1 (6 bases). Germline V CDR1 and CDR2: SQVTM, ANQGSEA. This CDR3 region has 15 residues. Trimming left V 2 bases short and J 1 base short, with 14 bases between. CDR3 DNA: TGCAGCGTTGAATTAACAGGGCTGAGGAACACTGAAGCTTTCTTT. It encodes CSVELTGLRNTEAFF.

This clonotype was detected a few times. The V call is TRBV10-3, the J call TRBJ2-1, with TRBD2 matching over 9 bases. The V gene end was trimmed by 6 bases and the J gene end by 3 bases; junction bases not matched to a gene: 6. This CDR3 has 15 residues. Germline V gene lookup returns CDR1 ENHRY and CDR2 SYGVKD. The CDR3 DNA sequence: TGTGCCATCAGATCAACTAGCGGGCGCTACAATGAGCAGTTCTTC. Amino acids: CAIRSTSGRYNEQFF.

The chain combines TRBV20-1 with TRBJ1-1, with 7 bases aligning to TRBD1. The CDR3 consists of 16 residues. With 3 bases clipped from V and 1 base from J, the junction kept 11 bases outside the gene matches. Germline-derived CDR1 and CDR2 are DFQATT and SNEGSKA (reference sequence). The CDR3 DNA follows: TGCAGTGCTAGGACAGGGAGACCGAAGAAGAACACTGAAGCTTTCTTT. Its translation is CSARTGRPKKNTEAFF.

CDR3: CASSKFFPTEAFF. As DNA, the CDR3 is TGTGCCAGCAGCAAATTCTTCCCCACTGAAGCTTTCTTT. The chain uses TRBV21-1 and TRBJ1-1. TRBV21-1 is described as a pseudogene. CDR3 size: 13 residues.

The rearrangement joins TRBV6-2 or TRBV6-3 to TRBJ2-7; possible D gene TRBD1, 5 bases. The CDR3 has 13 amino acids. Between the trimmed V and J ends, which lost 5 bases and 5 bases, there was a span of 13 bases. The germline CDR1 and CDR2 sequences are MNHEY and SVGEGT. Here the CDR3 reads CASSATRVNEQYF. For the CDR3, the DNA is TGTGCCAGCAGTGCCACCAGGGTTAACGAGCAGTACTTC.

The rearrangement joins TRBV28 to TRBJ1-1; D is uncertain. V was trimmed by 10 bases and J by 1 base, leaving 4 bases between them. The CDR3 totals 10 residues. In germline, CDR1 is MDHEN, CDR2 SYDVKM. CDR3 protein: CATRNTEAFF. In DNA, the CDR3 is TGTGCCACTCGGAACACTGAAGCTTTCTTT.

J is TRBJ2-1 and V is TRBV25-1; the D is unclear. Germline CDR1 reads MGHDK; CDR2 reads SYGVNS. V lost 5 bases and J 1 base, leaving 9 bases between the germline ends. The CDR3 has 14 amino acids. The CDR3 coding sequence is TGTGCCAGCAGTAAGCCACCGTCCTACAATGAGCAGTTCTTC. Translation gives CASSKPPSYNEQFF.

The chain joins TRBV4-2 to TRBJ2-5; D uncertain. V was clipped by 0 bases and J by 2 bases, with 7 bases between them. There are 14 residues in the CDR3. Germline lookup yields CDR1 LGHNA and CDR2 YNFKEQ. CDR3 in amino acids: CASSQEQLQETQYF. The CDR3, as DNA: TGTGCCAGCAGCCAAGAACAGCTTCAAGAGACCCAGTACTTC.

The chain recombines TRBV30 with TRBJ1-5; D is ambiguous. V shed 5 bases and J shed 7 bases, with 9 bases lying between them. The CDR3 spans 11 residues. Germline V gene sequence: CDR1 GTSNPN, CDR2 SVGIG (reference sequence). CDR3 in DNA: TGTGCCTGGGGGCGAGGACAGCCCCAGCATTTT. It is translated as CAWGRGQPQHF. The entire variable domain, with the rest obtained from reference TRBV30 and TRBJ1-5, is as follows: SQTIHQWPATLVQPVGSPLSLECTVEGTSNPNLYWYRQAAGRGLQLLFYSVGIGQISSEVPQNLSASRPQDRQFILSSKKLLLSDSGFYLCAWGRGQPQHFGDGTRLSIL.

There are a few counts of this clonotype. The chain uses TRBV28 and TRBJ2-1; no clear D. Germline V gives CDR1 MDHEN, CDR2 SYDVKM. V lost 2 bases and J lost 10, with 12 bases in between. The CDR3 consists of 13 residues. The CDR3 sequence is CASSLRSPQEQFF. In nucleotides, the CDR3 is TGTGCCAGCAGTTTAAGGTCCCCACAAGAGCAGTTCTTC. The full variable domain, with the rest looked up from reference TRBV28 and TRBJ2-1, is DVKVTQSSRYLVKRTGEKVFLECVQDMDHENMFWYRQDPGLGLRLIYFSYDVKMKEKGDIPEGYSVSREKKERFSLILESASTNQTSMYLCASSLRSPQEQFFGPGTRLTVL.

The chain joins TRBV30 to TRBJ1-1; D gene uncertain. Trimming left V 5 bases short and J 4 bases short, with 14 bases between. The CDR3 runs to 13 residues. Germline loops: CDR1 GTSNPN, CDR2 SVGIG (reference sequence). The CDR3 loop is CAWLFRGRTEAFF. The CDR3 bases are TGTGCCTGGCTATTTCGTGGACGCACTGAAGCTTTCTTT.

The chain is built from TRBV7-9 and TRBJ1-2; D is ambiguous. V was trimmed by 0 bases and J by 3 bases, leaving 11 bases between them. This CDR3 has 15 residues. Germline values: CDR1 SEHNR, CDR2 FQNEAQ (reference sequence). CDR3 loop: CASSLAWGYDYGYTF. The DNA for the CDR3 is TGTGCCAGCAGCTTAGCATGGGGATATGACTATGGCTACACCTTC.

CDR3 region: CASSLSGEKLFF. The DNA of the CDR3 is TGTGCCAGCAGCTTATCAGGGGAAAAACTGTTTTTT. This chain joins TRBV7-9 and TRBJ1-4; a weak D match, TRBD1 (5 bases). V lost 2 bases, J lost 8 bases, and 6 bases lay in between. The CDR3 runs to 12 residues. Germline V lookup: CDR1 SEHNR, CDR2 FQNEAQ (reference sequence).

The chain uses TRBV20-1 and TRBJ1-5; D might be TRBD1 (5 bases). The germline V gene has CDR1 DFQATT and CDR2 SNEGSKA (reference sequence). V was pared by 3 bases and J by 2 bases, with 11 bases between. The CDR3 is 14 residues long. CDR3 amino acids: CSASRQNGNQPQHF. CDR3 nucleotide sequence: TGCAGTGCTAGCCGACAGAATGGCAATCAGCCCCAGCATTTT.

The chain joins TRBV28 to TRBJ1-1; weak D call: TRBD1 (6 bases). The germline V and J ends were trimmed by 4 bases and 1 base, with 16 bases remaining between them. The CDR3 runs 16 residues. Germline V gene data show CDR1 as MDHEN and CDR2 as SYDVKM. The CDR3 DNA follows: TGTGCCAGCAGTTCCCGCCGCACAGGGAGGAACACTGAAGCTTTCTTT. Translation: CASSSRRTGRNTEAFF. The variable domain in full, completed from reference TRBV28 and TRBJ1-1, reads DVKVTQSSRYLVKRTGEKVFLECVQDMDHENMFWYRQDPGLGLRLIYFSYDVKMKEKGDIPEGYSVSREKKERFSLILESASTNQTSMYLCASSSRRTGRNTEAFFGQGTRLTVV.

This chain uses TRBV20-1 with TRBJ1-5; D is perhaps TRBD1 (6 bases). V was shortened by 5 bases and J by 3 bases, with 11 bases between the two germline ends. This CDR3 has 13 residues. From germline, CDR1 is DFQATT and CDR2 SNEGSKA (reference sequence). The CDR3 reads CSARGHSNQPQHF. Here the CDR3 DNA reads TGCAGTGCTCGGGGACACTCCAATCAGCCCCAGCATTTT.

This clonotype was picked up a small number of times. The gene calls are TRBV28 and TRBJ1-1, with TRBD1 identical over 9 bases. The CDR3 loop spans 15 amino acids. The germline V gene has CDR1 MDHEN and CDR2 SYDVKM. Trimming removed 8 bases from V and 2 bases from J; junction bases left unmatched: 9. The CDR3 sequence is CASYAGDRANTEAFF. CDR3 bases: TGTGCCAGCTATGCGGGGGACAGGGCAAACACTGAAGCTTTCTTT.